This T cell receptor beta chain appears in the sequencing data of a study of T cells in localized non-small cell lung cancer. Findings of the study overall: Appearing in adjacent lung were a median roughly 57 of the top 100 tumor clones. Sequencing covered just one tumor region, so heterogeneity cannot be ruled out. Uninvolved nearby lung showed the greatest T cell clonality, exceeding that found in tumor.

Trimming removed 0 bases from V and 6 bases from J, with 11 bases in between. Germline CDR1 and CDR2: SGHNT and YENEEA. The CDR3 spans 15 residues. Profiled with immunoSEQ multiplex PCR; TCRdb holds only in-frame clones, not every one. The sample includes 1,300 to 1,500 clones, less than 30% of them seen just once. In regard to this clone: Antigen specificity is unknown.

V gene TRBV11-3 combines with J gene TRBJ1-4; no definite D call. The sample here was normal lung tissue next to the tumor, taken before any cancer treatment. The clonotype originates from a man between 35 and 75 years old with stage III lung adenocarcinoma. CDR3: CASSLDLSGDEKLFF. In nucleotides, the CDR3 is TGTGCCAGCAGCTTAGACCTAAGCGGGGATGAAAAACTGTTTTTT.